What follows are 30 T cell receptor beta chains derived from one specimen sequenced in a study of blood T cell repertoires in COVID-19. The protocol was immunoSEQ multiplex PCR, while the TCRdb copy is restricted to in-frame clones and leaves out a portion. In the table there are 400,000 to 450,000 clones, 75% to 90% of which are singletons. The sample was PBMCs or T cells enriched from blood (not recorded which). Every receptor here comes from a man aged 30 to 45 who had recovered from COVID-19.

V usage is TRBV5-1 and J usage is TRBJ1-5; D ambiguous. Between the trimmed V and J ends, which lost 0 bases and 10 bases, there was a span of 14 bases. There are 14 residues in the CDR3. From germline, CDR1 is SGHRS and CDR2 YFSETQ. Here the CDR3 reads CASSLETMFQPQHF. For the CDR3, the DNA is TGCGCCAGCAGCTTGGAAACAATGTTCCAACCCCAGCATTTT.

This clone was recorded once. The J gene is TRBJ2-1, the V gene TRBV6-5; 12 bases align to TRBD2. This CDR3 is 16 amino acids long. Germline-derived CDR1 and CDR2 are MNHEY and SVGAGI. V trimming: 4 bases; J trimming: 6 bases; junction bases outside the gene matches: 7. CDR3 sequence reads: CASSSRLAGAPNEQFF. As DNA, the CDR3 is TGTGCCAGCAGTTCTAGACTAGCGGGAGCCCCCAATGAGCAGTTCTTC.

This clone was found once. The CDR3 reads CASNSVEGEQFF. CDR3 DNA: TGTGCCAGCAATTCGGTTGAGGGTGAGCAGTTCTTC. This chain links TRBV28 with TRBJ2-1, with a weak D call TRBD2 (5 bases). Germline lookup yields CDR1 MDHEN and CDR2 SYDVKM. Trimming left V 7 bases short and J 9 bases short, with 13 bases between. The CDR3 totals 12 residues.

The gene calls are TRBV6-5 and TRBJ2-3; 8 nucleotides align to TRBD2. The CDR3 length is 15 residues. With V trimmed by 2 bases and J by 4 bases, 5 bases remained unmatched. The germline V gene encodes CDR1 MNHEY and CDR2 SVGAGI. The CDR3 nucleotides read TGTGCCAGCAGTTACAGCGGGAGCAGGCCAGATACGCAGTATTTT. Its translation: CASSYSGSRPDTQYF.

The chain carries TRBV30 and TRBJ2-7; 7 bases line up with TRBD1. This CDR3 spans 14 amino acids. The trim removed 4 bases at V and 4 bases at J, leaving 10 bases unmatched. The germline V gene has CDR1 GTSNPN and CDR2 SVGIG (reference sequence). The CDR3 DNA follows: TGTGCCTGGAAGCCGGGACAGCTATCTTACGAGCAGTACTTC. It translates to CAWKPGQLSYEQYF.

This chain connects TRBV19 to TRBJ1-1; D is unclear. The CDR3 consists of 15 residues. Trimming shortened V by 1 base and J by 0 bases, and 9 bases separated the two germline ends. Germline assignment: CDR1 LNHDA and CDR2 SQIVND (reference sequence). CDR3 bases: TGTGCCAGTAGTATAGTGGCAGATTTGAACACTGAAGCTTTCTTT. It yields the protein CASSIVADLNTEAFF.

The V and J genes are TRBV5-4 and TRBJ2-7, with D tentatively TRBD2 (5 bases). CDR3 length: 14 residues. V lost 0 bases to trimming and J lost 3 bases, with 10 bases between them. Germline V gene data show CDR1 as SGHNT and CDR2 as YYREEE (reference sequence). The CDR3 reads CASSLAGVDYEQYF. The CDR3 bases are TGTGCCAGCAGCTTGGCCGGGGTGGACTACGAGCAGTACTTC.

The chain couples TRBV19 to TRBJ2-3; 10 bases map to TRBD1. This CDR3 region has 17 residues. V was clipped by 5 bases and J by 5 bases; unmatched bases: 13. Per the germline V gene, CDR1 is LNHDA and CDR2 is SQIVND (reference sequence). The CDR3 coding sequence is TGTGCCAGTAGTGCGACGGACAGGGGGTACAGGGGAGATACGCAGTATTTT. It is translated as CASSATDRGYRGDTQYF.

The chain uses TRBV5-1 and TRBJ1-6, with 11 bases lining up with TRBD1. Germline V gene lookup returns CDR1 SGHRS and CDR2 YFSETQ. This CDR3 comprises 16 residues. V lost 2 bases to trimming and J lost 8 bases; unmatched junction nucleotides: 6. The CDR3 coding sequence is TGCGCCAGCAGCTTTCAAGGACAGGGGGCCGATTCACCCCTCCACTTT. Translating gives CASSFQGQGADSPLHF.

The chain couples TRBV12-3 or TRBV12-4 to TRBJ2-1, with D possibly matching TRBD1 (5 bases). The CDR3 has 13 residues. The V and J ends lost 9 bases and 2 bases respectively, with 11 bases between them. In DNA form, the CDR3 reads TGTGCCAGTCAATTAGGGGCCTACAATGAGCAGTTCTTC. This encodes CASQLGAYNEQFF.

V and J are TRBV12-5 and TRBJ2-2; no definite D call. The CDR3 is 14 amino acids. CDR1 is LGHNT and CDR2 is FRNRAP in the germline V gene. The V end lost 2 bases, the J end lost 7 bases, and 11 bases lay between the germline ends. CDR3 bases: TGTGCTAGTGGTTTGCCTGTACAAGTCGGGGAGCTGTTTTTT. Its translation: CASGLPVQVGELFF.

This chain connects TRBV30 to TRBJ2-5; 10 bases are shared with TRBD1. CDR1 is GTSNPN, CDR2 SVGIG, per germline (reference sequence). The CDR3 has 15 residues. Unmatched junction bases numbered 7, after V lost 0 bases and J lost 6 bases. DNA for the CDR3: TGTGCCTGGAGTGTACGGGACAGGGGCGGGCAGACCCAGTACTTC. This gives the protein CAWSVRDRGGQTQYF. Using reference TRBV30 and TRBJ2-5 for the parts outside the CDR3, the full variable domain is SQTIHQWPATLVQPVGSPLSLECTVEGTSNPNLYWYRQAAGRGLQLLFYSVGIGQISSEVPQNLSASRPQDRQFILSSKKLLLSDSGFYLCAWSVRDRGGQTQYFGPGTRLLVL.

The chain recombines TRBV2 with TRBJ2-4, with D perhaps matching TRBD1 (5 bases). Trimming pared 4 bases from V and 8 bases from J, leaving 15 bases between. The germline V gene encodes CDR1 SNHLY and CDR2 FYNNEI. The CDR3 consists of 14 residues. The DNA for the CDR3 is TGTGCCAGCAGTGGTTTAAAGATAGGGGACATTCAGTACTTC. It codes for CASSGLKIGDIQYF.

The chain joins TRBV5-4 to TRBJ2-3; 13 bases line up with TRBD2. V gave up 4 bases and J gave up 6 bases; unmatched junction bases: 11. From germline, CDR1 is SGHNT and CDR2 YYREEE (reference sequence). The CDR3 loop spans 17 amino acids. The CDR3 sequence: CASSPLSSTSGRDTQYF. Here the CDR3 DNA reads TGTGCCAGCAGCCCCCTATCCTCGACTAGCGGGAGGGATACGCAGTATTTT.

As DNA, the CDR3 is TGCGCCAGCAGCTTGGAGACAGGGGCGGCCTACGAGCAGTACTTC. It yields the protein CASSLETGAAYEQYF. The rearrangement joins TRBV5-1 to TRBJ2-7, with TRBD1 matching 8 bases. Germline V gives CDR1 SGHRS, CDR2 YFSETQ. Trimming took 0 bases from V and 2 from J; bases not matched to a gene: 4. The CDR3 contains 15 residues.

This clone was found a few times. CDR3 sequence reads: CSASRAGDFYEQYF. The CDR3 DNA is TGCAGTGCTAGTCGAGCGGGAGATTTCTACGAGCAGTACTTC. The rearrangement joins TRBV20-1 to TRBJ2-7, with 8 bases lining up with TRBD2. The V gene's germline CDR1 is DFQATT and CDR2 SNEGSKA (reference sequence). V lost 3 bases to trimming and J lost 3 bases; unmatched junction nucleotides: 7. This CDR3 has 14 residues.

The chain recombines TRBV3-1 (or the pseudogene TRBV3-2) with TRBJ2-7, with D possibly TRBD1 on 6 matching bases. V lost 1 base and J lost 2, with 12 bases in between. CDR3 length: 15 residues. Germline loops: CDR1 LGHDT, CDR2 YNNKEL (reference sequence). The chain's CDR3 is CASSQGAGVPYEQYF. CDR3 in DNA: TGTGCCAGCAGCCAAGGAGCAGGGGTTCCCTACGAGCAGTACTTC.

The V and J genes are TRBV7-9 and TRBJ2-2, with 10 bases identical to TRBD2. The V segment lost 1 base and the J segment 6 bases; nucleotides outside the gene matches: 2. The CDR3 runs 15 residues. The germline gives CDR1 SEHNR, CDR2 FQNEAQ (reference sequence). CDR3 loop: CASSLGTSGAGELFF. CDR3 sequence (DNA): TGTGCCAGCAGCTTAGGAACTAGCGGGGCCGGGGAGCTGTTTTTT.

The chain links TRBV30 to TRBJ1-2; D might be TRBD1 (5 bases). The CDR3 length is 15 residues. V was clipped by 4 bases and J by 0 bases, with 15 bases between them. CDR1 GTSNPN and CDR2 SVGIG come from the germline V gene (reference sequence). CDR3 bases: TGTGCCTGGACCGAATGGGGGGTATCTAACTATGGCTACACCTTC. Its translation is CAWTEWGVSNYGYTF.

As regards this clone: In the same sample, other DNA sequences code for this CDR3. This CDR3 reads CASSSYNEQFF. The CDR3 DNA sequence: TGTGCCAGCAGTTCATACAATGAGCAGTTCTTC. The genes are TRBV12-3 or TRBV12-4 and TRBJ2-1; no reliable D call. CDR3 length: 11 residues. Trimming removed 4 bases from V and 4 bases from J, with 2 bases in between.

CDR3 DNA: TGCGCCAGCGCGCCGACAGGTACTTACGAGCAGTACTTC. Translating gives CASAPTGTYEQYF. V usage is TRBV5-1 and J usage is TRBJ2-7; a weak D match, TRBD1 (6 bases). Germline CDR1 is SGHRS and CDR2 is YFSETQ. The CDR3 covers 13 residues. V lost 7 bases to trimming and J lost 4 bases, with 15 bases between them.

Only a few counts were recorded for this clone. This chain uses TRBV19 with TRBJ2-5; a weak D match, TRBD2 (6 bases). Trimming cost V 8 bases and J 4 bases, with 14 bases left between them. Per the germline V gene, CDR1 is LNHDA and CDR2 is SQIVND (reference sequence). This CDR3 contains 13 residues. The CDR3 region is CASSPGVVETQYF. CDR3 nucleotide sequence: TGTGCCAGTTCCCCGGGGGTAGTAGAGACCCAGTACTTC.

The V call is TRBV11-2, the J call TRBJ1-2, with TRBD1 matching 9 bases. J lost 12 bases, V lost 4 bases, and 15 bases had no gene match. Germline loops: CDR1 SGHAT, CDR2 FQNNGV. The CDR3 runs to 15 residues. The CDR3 coding sequence is TGTGCCAGCAGCTCTGCCGGGACAGGGAGGTTATTGCACACCTTC. Encoded protein: CASSSAGTGRLLHTF.

This sequence joins TRBV5-1 and TRBJ2-2; TRBD1 might be the D (5 bases). V dropped 4 bases and J dropped 12 bases, with 10 bases sitting between them. CDR3 size: 11 residues. Looked up from germline, CDR1 is SGHRS and CDR2 is YFSETQ. The CDR3, as DNA: TGCGCCAGCAGCGGGGCTCGGAAGCTGTTTTTT. It yields the protein CASSGARKLFF.

This sequence joins TRBV20-1 and TRBJ2-7; D is unresolved. CDR3 length: 11 amino acids. Looked up from germline, CDR1 is DFQATT and CDR2 is SNEGSKA (reference sequence). Trimming stripped 3 bases from V and 7 bases from J, with 10 bases between. CDR3 residues: CSASGPGEQYF. The DNA of the CDR3 is TGCAGTGCTAGTGGTCCCGGGGAGCAGTACTTC.

CDR3 in amino acids: CASSETGFNSPLHF. DNA for the CDR3: TGTGCCAGCAGTGAGACAGGTTTCAATTCACCCCTCCACTTT. The V call is TRBV25-1, the J call TRBJ1-6; TRBD1 might be the D (6 bases). This CDR3 has 14 amino acids. Trimming took 3 bases from V and 7 from J, leaving 10 bases between them. The germline gives CDR1 MGHDK, CDR2 SYGVNS. The full variable domain, rest sourced from reference TRBV25-1 and TRBJ1-6, is EADIYQTPRYLVIGTGKKITLECSQTMGHDKMYWYQQDPGMELHLIHYSYGVNSTEKGDLSSESTVSRIRTEHFPLTLESARPSHTSQYLCASSETGFNSPLHFGNGTRLTVT.

The chain carries TRBV4-1 and TRBJ2-6; 8 nucleotides align to TRBD1. The CDR3 totals 19 residues. Germline loops: CDR1 MGHRA, CDR2 YSYEKL. J was trimmed by 2 bases and V by 1 base; bases with no gene match: 10. The CDR3 here is CASSQAPDRGWTGANVLTF. The CDR3 DNA reads as TGCGCCAGCAGCCAAGCCCCCGACAGGGGATGGACTGGGGCCAACGTCCTGACTTTC.

This chain connects TRBV24-1 to TRBJ1-5; D remains ambiguous. Trimming removed 3 bases at V and 6 bases at J, with 8 bases between. Germline-derived CDR1 and CDR2 are KGHDR and SFDVKD. The CDR3 has 13 amino acids. The CDR3 sequence: CATSDRSFQPQHF. The CDR3 DNA sequence: TGTGCCACCAGTGATCGGTCGTTTCAGCCCCAGCATTTT.

This clone appeared a single time. The chain joins TRBV11-1 to TRBJ2-7; 8 bases align to TRBD1. The V gene end was trimmed by 4 bases and the J gene end by 9 bases; junction bases not matched to a gene: 14. The CDR3 consists of 15 residues. The germline V gene has CDR1 SGHAT and CDR2 FQDESV (reference sequence). The CDR3 protein is CASSSSRQGLRGQYF. The CDR3 DNA is TGTGCCAGCAGCTCTTCCCGACAGGGGTTACGTGGGCAGTACTTC. Supplemented by reference TRBV11-1 and TRBJ2-7, the full variable domain reads EAEVAQSPRYKITEKSQAVAFWCDPISGHATLYWYRQILGQGPELLVQFQDESVVDDSQLPKDRFSAERLKGVDSTLKIQPAELGDSAMYLCASSSSRQGLRGQYFGPGTRLTVT.

This rearrangement joins TRBV18 to TRBJ1-2; D might be TRBD1 (5 bases). In germline, CDR1 is KGHSH, CDR2 LQKENI. V lost 3 bases to trimming and J lost 0 bases, with 14 bases between them. The CDR3 totals 16 residues. CDR3 sequence reads: CASSPQTGLANYGYTF. CDR3 coding DNA: TGTGCCAGCTCACCCCAAACAGGCCTAGCTAACTATGGCTACACCTTC.